This T cell receptor beta chain was recorded in a study of cytomegalovirus exposure and HLA in healthy donors. The CDR3 sequence is 13 residues long. From germline, CDR1 is MNHEY and CDR2 SMNVEV (reference sequence). V was cut by 5 bases and J by 3 bases, with 10 bases left in between. Both 60 Vbeta primers and 13 Jbeta primers went into the PCR. The protocol was immunoSEQ multiplex PCR, while the TCRdb copy is restricted to in-frame clones and leaves out a portion. The repertoire holds about 180,000 clones, roughly 81% seen once, with roughly 4.5% in the top ten. Details on this clone: The antigen is undetermined.

Broader study findings: Information on immune exposure was restricted to one variable (CMV serostatus).

This receptor was identified in a woman under 30 in good health and CMV-seropositive. Source material: PBMCs. The gene calls are TRBV27 and TRBJ1-1; D ambiguous. For the CDR3, the DNA is TGTGCCAGCAGTCCGCGGGCATACACTGAAGCTTTCTTT. This sequence encodes CASSPRAYTEAFF.